Given below is one T cell receptor (beta chain) in context. Its cognate antigen is unknown. Profiled with immunoSEQ multiplex PCR; TCRdb holds only in-frame clones, not every one. The sample consists of some 42,000 clones, 85% to 90% of them appearing once. CDR3 length equals 13 residues. The V gene's germline CDR1 is MNHEY and CDR2 SMNVEV (reference sequence). V dropped 6 bases and J dropped 1; count of bases not matched to a gene: 2. This sample stems from a study of OX40 agonist ivuxolimab in advanced cancers. Turning to the study itself: Patients with prior anti-PD-1, anti-PD-L1 or anti-CTLA-4 therapy were eligible; 35% to 50% had some.

Findings and limits, study-wide: The study did not work out the antigen specificity of the expanded peripheral T cells.

The input for sequencing was CD4+ or CD8+ T cells sorted from blood, taken in a trial of the OX40 agonist ivuxolimab. The sequence derives from an adult with an advanced solid tumor such as melanoma, head and neck, liver or kidney cancer. V gene TRBV27 combines with J gene TRBJ1-1, with 7 bases matching TRBD1. The CDR3 region is CASRDRPNTEAFF. DNA for the CDR3: TGTGCCAGCAGGGACAGGCCGAACACTGAAGCTTTCTTT.